Reported below is one T cell receptor (beta chain). The sample comes from a study of OX40 agonist ivuxolimab in advanced cancers. The assay was immunoSEQ multiplex PCR, and TCRdb's table has in-frame clones only and misses some. The repertoire includes fewer than 75,000 clones, about 84% of them detected once, and 8.2% sits in the top ten. The trim removed 4 bases at V and 4 bases at J, leaving 6 bases unmatched. This CDR3 contains 14 residues. Germline CDR1 reads SGHRS; CDR2 reads YFSETQ. The sequencing here drew on CD4+ or CD8+ T cells sorted from blood, taken in a trial of the OX40 agonist ivuxolimab. The source is an adult with an advanced solid tumor such as melanoma, head and neck, liver or kidney cancer. The chain employs TRBV5-1 and TRBJ1-2; TRBD1 matches 8 bases. The CDR3 DNA sequence: TGCGCCAGCAGCCCCACAGGGGGGGGCTATGGCTACACCTTC. This codes for CASSPTGGGYGYTF.